A single sample is the source of the 13 T cell receptor beta chains below, sequenced in a study of blood T cell repertoires in COVID-19. Profiled with immunoSEQ multiplex PCR; TCRdb holds only in-frame clones, not every one. This table has roughly 10,000 clones, 90% appearing once. Sequences were obtained from peripheral blood. The receptors come from a human donor in a cohort sampled during active COVID-19.

The genes are TRBV2 and TRBJ2-2; 7 nucleotides agree with TRBD2. Germline assignment: CDR1 SNHLY and CDR2 FYNNEI. The J segment lost 4 bases and the V segment lost 6 bases, leaving 23 bases of the junction unmatched. CDR3 size: 20 residues. The DNA of the CDR3 is TGTGCCAGCAGCCCACGCCCGTCCGGGTGGGCTAGCGGTGGCACCGGGGAGCTGTTTTTT. Translated, it gives CASSPRPSGWASGGTGELFF.

This chain connects TRBV5-1 to TRBJ2-3, with TRBD1 matching over 7 bases. In germline, CDR1 is SGHRS, CDR2 YFSETQ. This CDR3 spans 16 amino acids. Trimming took 4 bases from V and 2 from J; bases not matched to a gene: 10. The CDR3: CASSATRTGSTDTQYF. CDR3 nucleotides: TGCGCCAGCAGCGCCACCCGGACAGGTTCCACAGATACGCAGTATTTT.

The chain employs TRBV10-3 and TRBJ2-1, with 9 bases that match TRBD2. The V gene end was trimmed by 5 bases and the J gene end by 2 bases; junction bases not matched to a gene: 7. CDR3 length: 16 residues. Per germline, CDR1 ENHRY and CDR2 SYGVKD. The CDR3 region is CAISLSGGAAYNEQFF. CDR3 coding DNA: TGTGCCATCAGTCTTAGCGGGGGCGCTGCCTACAATGAGCAGTTCTTC.

V is TRBV25-1 and J is TRBJ2-5, with 13 bases matching TRBD2. This CDR3 is built from 16 residues. Trimming removed 5 bases from V and 2 bases from J; junction bases left unmatched: 5. CDR1 is MGHDK, CDR2 SYGVNS, per germline. The CDR3 DNA is TGTGCCAGCAGTCGACTAGCGGGGGGCCTACAAGAGACCCAGTACTTC. It codes for CASSRLAGGLQETQYF.

The chain links TRBV6-5 to TRBJ1-2; 8 bases are shared with TRBD1. Germline V gene sequence: CDR1 MNHEY, CDR2 SVGAGI. Trimming at V came to 7 bases and at J to 6 bases, leaving 4 bases not matched to a gene. The CDR3 sequence is 12 residues long. CDR3 nucleotide sequence: TGTGCCAGCACTAAGACAGGGGATGGCTACACCTTC. Its translation is CASTKTGDGYTF.

The chain has TRBV4-1 and TRBJ1-2; TRBD1 is a possible D gene (5 bases). CDR1 is MGHRA and CDR2 is YSYEKL in the germline V gene. V was cut by 5 bases and J by 6 bases, with 13 bases left in between. This CDR3 contains 13 residues. The CDR3 reads CASSLGGKDGYTF. The DNA of the CDR3 is TGCGCCAGCAGCTTGGGGGGGAAGGATGGCTACACCTTC.

The rearrangement joins TRBV5-1 to TRBJ2-7; 11 nucleotides agree with TRBD1. The CDR3 contains 13 residues. The germline gives CDR1 SGHRS, CDR2 YFSETQ. V trimming: 3 bases; J trimming: 4 bases; junction bases outside the gene matches: 0. CDR3 sequence reads: CASSWDRGYEQYF. CDR3 DNA: TGCGCCAGCAGCTGGGACAGGGGGTACGAGCAGTACTTC.

The CDR3 DNA reads as TGTGCCAGCAGCCAAGGACTGTTATATGGCTACACCTTC. Residues: CASSQGLLYGYTF. The rearrangement joins TRBV3-1 (or the pseudogene TRBV3-2) to TRBJ1-2; D unclear. The CDR3 contains 13 residues. Germline CDR1 LGHDT, CDR2 YNNKEL (reference sequence). The germline V and J ends were trimmed by 1 base and 5 bases, with 8 bases remaining between them.

The rearrangement uses TRBV7-6 and TRBJ2-7, with 9 bases matching TRBD1. Germline V gives CDR1 SGHVS, CDR2 FNYEAQ. The CDR3 totals 14 residues. The J segment lost 5 bases and the V segment lost 5 bases, leaving 7 bases of the junction unmatched. In DNA, the CDR3 is TGTGCCAGCAGCCGTTACAGGGGGCCCCACGAGCAGTACTTC. Encoded protein: CASSRYRGPHEQYF.

This clone has just one count. V usage is TRBV11-2 and J usage is TRBJ1-1; no firm D call. The CDR3 spans 13 residues. From germline, CDR1 is SGHAT and CDR2 FQNNGV. Between the trimmed V and J ends, which lost 2 bases and 7 bases, there was a span of 11 bases. The CDR3 DNA is TGTGCCAGCAGCTTATTGGCGGGCCTTGAAGCTTTCTTT. Its translation: CASSLLAGLEAFF. The whole variable domain, filled in from reference TRBV11-2 and TRBJ1-1, reads EAGVAQSPRYKIIEKRQSVAFWCNPISGHATLYWYQQILGQGPKLLIQFQNNGVVDDSQLPKDRFSAERLKGVDSTLKIQPAKLEDSAVYLCASSLLAGLEAFFGQGTRLTVV.

The rearrangement joins TRBV5-1 to TRBJ1-6; possibly TRBD1 for D (6 bases). The V end lost 2 bases, the J end lost 10 bases, and 16 bases lay between the germline ends. The germline V gene has CDR1 SGHRS and CDR2 YFSETQ. The length of the CDR3 is 15 residues. The CDR3 here is CASSLLQGLESPLHF. CDR3 in DNA: TGCGCCAGCAGCTTACTACAGGGATTAGAGTCACCCCTCCACTTT.

The chain recombines TRBV7-8 with TRBJ2-1, with D possibly being TRBD1 (6 bases). CDR1 is SGHVS, CDR2 FQNEAQ, per germline. Trimming removed 3 bases at V and 9 bases at J, with 15 bases between. The CDR3 totals 14 residues. As DNA, the CDR3 is TGTGCCAGCAGCTTCTTACAGGGTCGGCCTGAGCAGTTCTTC. This codes for CASSFLQGRPEQFF.

The chain recombines TRBV30 with TRBJ2-5; 8 bases line up with TRBD2. CDR1 is GTSNPN and CDR2 is SVGIG in the germline V gene (reference sequence). CDR3 size: 16 residues. After removal of 2 bases from V and 1 base from J, the junction contained 9 bases not matched to a gene. This CDR3 reads CAWSIGLAGSQETQYF. In DNA, the CDR3 is TGTGCCTGGAGTATTGGGTTAGCGGGAAGCCAAGAGACCCAGTACTTC.